This entry is about one T cell receptor (beta chain). Its antigen is not identified. One base away lies a much larger clone, so this may be a sequencing read error. This record belongs to a study of glioma-infiltrating T cells. Overall study findings and caveats: Tissue-blood divergence was below expectation in non-neoplastic patients, above in gliomas. CDR3 overlap between tissue and blood was very small.

Using RNA template, CDR3s of TCR alpha and beta were amplified with iRepertoire arm-PCR. Tissue mRNA or PBMC total RNA, 100-400 ng, went into one-step reverse transcription and amplification. TCRdb called the multiplex PCR reads again in MiXCR, with one record for every CDR3 protein. In the table there are fewer than 200,000 distinct CDR3 sequences, roughly 32% of which are singletons. CDR3 length: 14 amino acids. V was shortened by 4 bases and J by 4 bases, with 13 bases between the two germline ends. This clonotype was sampled from a human donor with low-grade glioma or glioblastoma, undergoing nonglioma brain surgery, or in good health (not recorded which). The chain employs TRBV12-3 or TRBV12-4 and TRBJ1-1, with D maybe TRBD1 (5 bases). Sequenced input: glioma tissue, nonneoplastic brain tissue, or PBMCs (not recorded which). The CDR3 region is CASSSGAGITEAFF. Here the CDR3 DNA reads TGTGCCAGCAGTTCCGGGGCAGGGATCACTGAAGCTTTCTTT.